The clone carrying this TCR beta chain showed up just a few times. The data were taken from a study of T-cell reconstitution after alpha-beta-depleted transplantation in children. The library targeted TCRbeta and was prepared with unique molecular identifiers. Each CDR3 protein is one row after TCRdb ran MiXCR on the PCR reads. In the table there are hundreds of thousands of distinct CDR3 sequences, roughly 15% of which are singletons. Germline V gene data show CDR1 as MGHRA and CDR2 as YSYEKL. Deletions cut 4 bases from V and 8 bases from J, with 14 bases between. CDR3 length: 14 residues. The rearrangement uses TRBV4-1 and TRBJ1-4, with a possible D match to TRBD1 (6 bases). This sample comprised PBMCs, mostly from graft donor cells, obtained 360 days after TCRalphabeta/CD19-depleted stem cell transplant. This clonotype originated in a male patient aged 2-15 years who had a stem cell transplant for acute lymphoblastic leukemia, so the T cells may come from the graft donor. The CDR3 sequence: CASSPQGMGEKLFF. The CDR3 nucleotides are TGCGCCAGCAGCCCCCAGGGGATGGGAGAAAAACTGTTTTTT.